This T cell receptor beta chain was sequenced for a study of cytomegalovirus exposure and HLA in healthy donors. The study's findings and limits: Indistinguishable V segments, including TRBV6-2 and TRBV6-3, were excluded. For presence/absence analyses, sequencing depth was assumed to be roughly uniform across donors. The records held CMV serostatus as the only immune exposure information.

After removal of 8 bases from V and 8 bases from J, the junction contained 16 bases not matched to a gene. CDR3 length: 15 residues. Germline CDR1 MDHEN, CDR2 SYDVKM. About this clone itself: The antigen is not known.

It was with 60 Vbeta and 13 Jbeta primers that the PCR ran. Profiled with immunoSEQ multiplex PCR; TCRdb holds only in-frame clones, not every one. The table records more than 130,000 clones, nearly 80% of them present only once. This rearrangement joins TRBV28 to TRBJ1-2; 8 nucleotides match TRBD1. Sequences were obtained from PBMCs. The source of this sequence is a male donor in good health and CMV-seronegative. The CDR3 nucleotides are TGTGCCAGCTTCCCCCTCGGGGACAGGTTGGGAGGCTACACCTTC. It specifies CASFPLGDRLGGYTF.